This passage covers 27 T cell receptor beta chains from one sample sequenced in a study of post-analysis software for immune sequencing data. Study conclusions and caveats: Five TRBV segments, including TRBV5-6, TRBV5-1 and TRBV20-1, were more frequent in patients than controls.

Presence of unique molecular identifiers characterized the TCR beta cDNA libraries. A single record per CDR3 protein comes from TCRdb applying MiXCR to the PCR reads. Of some 690,000 distinct CDR3 sequences listed, just under 30% are singletons. Their antigens are not known. The source material was blood. The receptors here all came from a girl between 5 and 17 years old with multiple sclerosis.

Details on this clonotype: Relative to the germline gene, one junction end is altered; a read error may explain this. This chain joins TRBV20-1 and TRBJ2-7; tentatively, D is TRBD2 (6 bases). The CDR3 runs to 11 residues. Germline CDR1 and CDR2: DFQATT and SNEGSKA (reference sequence). The CDR3 is CSAGDSHEQYF. For the CDR3, the DNA is TGCAGTGCCGGGGACTCCCACGAGCAGTACTTC.

The rearrangement uses TRBV2 and TRBJ2-3; D not resolved. Germline V gene lookup returns CDR1 SNHLY and CDR2 FYNNEI. Trimming left V 6 bases short and J 6 bases short, with 16 bases between. The CDR3 totals 14 residues. The DNA of the CDR3 is TGTGCCAGCAGCCCGTACCCCTCGTCGGATACGCAGTATTTT. Translation: CASSPYPSSDTQYF.

The chain links TRBV5-1 to TRBJ2-3; 12 bases line up with TRBD2. The CDR3 contains 17 residues. V was clipped by 0 bases and J by 6 bases; unmatched bases: 8. Germline values: CDR1 SGHRS, CDR2 YFSETQ. This CDR3 reads CASSLDTSGGLKDTQYF. The CDR3 nucleotides read TGCGCCAGCAGCTTGGATACTAGCGGGGGGTTAAAGGATACGCAGTATTTT.

This clonotype has a single count. CDR3 in amino acids: CSAKTGGPRSVQYF. The CDR3 nucleotides are TGCAGTGCTAAAACAGGGGGACCTAGGAGCGTCCAGTACTTC. The chain recombines TRBV20-1 with TRBJ2-5; 8 bases are a match to TRBD1. Unmatched junction bases numbered 14, after V lost 4 bases and J lost 10 bases. The CDR3 is 14 residues long. In germline, CDR1 is DFQATT, CDR2 SNEGSKA (reference sequence).

In this sample, this clonotype turned up a few times. V gene TRBV27 combines with J gene TRBJ1-2; 10 bases fit TRBD1. With 5 bases clipped from V and 4 bases from J, the junction kept 7 bases outside the gene matches. The V gene's germline CDR1 is MNHEY and CDR2 SMNVEV (reference sequence). CDR3 length equals 15 residues. CDR3 coding DNA: TGTGCCAGCAGTGTCGGGACAGGGGACGGCTATGGCTACACCTTC. It is translated as CASSVGTGDGYGYTF.

This sequence joins TRBV9 and TRBJ2-1; tentative D call: TRBD2 (6 bases). CDR1 SGDLS and CDR2 YYNGEE come from the germline V gene. The V end was cut by 0 bases, the J end by 7 bases, with 14 bases between. The CDR3 has 15 residues. CDR3 protein: CASSVEAGSYNEQFF. The CDR3 DNA reads TGTGCCAGCAGCGTAGAGGCGGGATCTTATAATGAGCAGTTCTTC. Filled out from reference TRBV9 and TRBJ2-1, the complete variable domain reads DSGVTQTPKHLITATGQRVTLRCSPRSGDLSVYWYQQSLDQGLQFLIQYYNGEERAKGNILERFSAQQFPDLHSELNLSSLELGDSALYFCASSVEAGSYNEQFFGPGTRLTVL.

In its sample, this clonotype was seen a few times. The chain uses TRBV15 and TRBJ2-1; no clear D. Trimming removed 4 bases from V and 4 bases from J, with 5 bases in between. CDR1 is LNHNV, CDR2 YYDKDF, per germline (reference sequence). CDR3 length: 12 amino acids. CDR3 sequence: CATSTNYNEQFF. CDR3 DNA: TGTGCCACCAGCACAAATTACAATGAGCAGTTCTTC.

This clonotype was observed a handful of times. This chain joins TRBV20-1 and TRBJ2-1; 8 nucleotides match TRBD2. The CDR3 sequence is 17 residues long. The V gene end was trimmed by 0 bases and the J gene end by 0 bases; junction bases not matched to a gene: 7. Germline values: CDR1 DFQATT, CDR2 SNEGSKA (reference sequence). CDR3 loop: CSARDPLAGSSYNEQFF. Written as DNA, the CDR3 is TGCAGTGCTAGAGATCCTTTAGCGGGGAGCTCCTACAATGAGCAGTTCTTC.

This clonotype appeared once. This sequence joins TRBV20-1 and TRBJ2-2; possibly TRBD2 for D (6 bases). CDR3 size: 13 residues. V was clipped by 1 base and J by 8 bases, with 11 bases between them. Germline CDR1 is DFQATT and CDR2 is SNEGSKA (reference sequence). CDR3 in amino acids: CSARGREPGELFF. DNA of the CDR3: TGCAGTGCTAGAGGGCGGGAACCGGGGGAGCTGTTTTTT.

The J gene is TRBJ2-3, the V gene TRBV10-3, with a tentative D call TRBD1 (5 bases). This CDR3 spans 13 amino acids. CDR1 and CDR2 (germline): ENHRY, SYGVKD. V was shortened by 7 bases and J by 6 bases, with 14 bases between the two germline ends. The CDR3 protein is CAITGRVGDTQYF. The CDR3 nucleotides are TGTGCCATCACTGGCAGGGTAGGGGATACGCAGTATTTT.

V and J are TRBV7-9 and TRBJ1-1, with TRBD1 matching over 7 bases. The germline gives CDR1 SEHNR, CDR2 FQNEAQ (reference sequence). The CDR3 spans 15 residues. The V and J ends lost 5 bases and 0 bases, in that order; junction bases with no gene match: 6. For the CDR3, the DNA is TGTGCCAGCAGCCCAAGGGACAGCCTGAACACTGAAGCTTTCTTT. It encodes CASSPRDSLNTEAFF.

The CDR3 reads CASSLLAGSSGANVLTF. CDR3 sequence (DNA): TGTGCCAGCAGCCTACTAGCGGGGAGCTCTGGGGCCAACGTCCTGACTTTC. The gene calls are TRBV27 and TRBJ2-6; 10 nucleotides agree with TRBD2. The CDR3 covers 17 residues. The V gene end was trimmed by 6 bases and the J gene end by 0 bases; junction bases not matched to a gene: 5. Germline V CDR1 and CDR2: MNHEY, SMNVEV (reference sequence).

There are many counts of this clonotype. The rearrangement joins TRBV29-1 to TRBJ2-4; TRBD1 matches 8 bases. The CDR3 is 14 amino acids. Germline CDR1 is SQVTM and CDR2 is ANQGSEA. The trim removed 2 bases at V and 6 bases at J, leaving 6 bases unmatched. The chain's CDR3 is CSVEWPTGGNIQYF. The CDR3 nucleotides read TGCAGCGTTGAATGGCCTACAGGGGGAAACATTCAGTACTTC.

This clonotype was detected a few times. V and J are TRBV20-1 and TRBJ2-4; 8 nucleotides match TRBD2. This CDR3 is 15 amino acids long. V lost 5 bases and J lost 13; bases outside the gene matches: 19. Germline CDR1 reads DFQATT; CDR2 reads SNEGSKA (reference sequence). In nucleotides, the CDR3 is TGCAGTGCTCCACACGCTAGCGGGCTCAGGTACGGGCAGTACTTC. Protein sequence: CSAPHASGLRYGQYF.

This chain connects TRBV18 to TRBJ1-1; the D gene is possibly TRBD1 (5 bases). This CDR3 region has 13 residues. Germline-derived CDR1 and CDR2 are KGHSH and LQKENI. The V and J ends lost 2 bases and 10 bases respectively, with 14 bases between them. CDR3 protein: CASSPTGTDVAFF. The CDR3 nucleotides read TGTGCCAGCTCACCAACAGGTACGGACGTAGCTTTCTTT.

This clonotype has only a few counts. V gene TRBV7-8 combines with J gene TRBJ2-7; 15 bases map to TRBD2. CDR1 is SGHVS, CDR2 FQNEAQ, per germline. V trimming: 5 bases; J trimming: 3 bases; junction bases outside the gene matches: 11. The length of the CDR3 is 18 residues. For the CDR3, the DNA is TGTGCCAGCAGCCGGACTAGCGGGAGGGGCTTCCCCCTCTACGAGCAGTACTTC. Residues: CASSRTSGRGFPLYEQYF.

This chain connects TRBV7-2 to TRBJ1-5, with a weak D call TRBD1 (5 bases). V lost 5 bases to trimming and J lost 5 bases, with 16 bases between them. CDR3 length equals 15 residues. Germline CDR1 and CDR2: SGHTA and FQGNSA. As DNA, the CDR3 is TGTGCCAGCAGCCCGTCGGGGGTGCGGGATCAGCCCCAGCATTTT. Encoded protein: CASSPSGVRDQPQHF.

The sample holds a few counts of this clonotype. The genes are TRBV20-1 and TRBJ2-5, with D possibly TRBD2 on 7 matching bases. With 4 bases removed from V and 4 bases from J, the gap between germline ends came to 13 bases. Germline V gives CDR1 DFQATT, CDR2 SNEGSKA (reference sequence). The CDR3 runs to 13 residues. CDR3 region: CSATSGGGETQYF. DNA for the CDR3: TGCAGTGCTACTAGCGGAGGGGGAGAGACCCAGTACTTC.

This clonotype was picked up a small number of times. CDR3 coding DNA: TGCAGCGTTGAAGGGGGGGGATTTGGGAACTACAATGAGCAGTTCTTC. It encodes CSVEGGGFGNYNEQFF. The chain carries TRBV29-1 and TRBJ2-1; 7 positions agree with TRBD2. Unmatched junction bases numbered 9, after V lost 1 base and J lost 3 bases. The CDR3 is made up of 16 amino acids. Germline V lookup: CDR1 SQVTM, CDR2 ANQGSEA.

This rearrangement joins TRBV20-1 to TRBJ2-3; 8 positions agree with TRBD2. The CDR3 has 18 amino acids. V shed 1 base and J 1 base; nucleotides not matched to a gene: 13. The germline V gene encodes CDR1 DFQATT and CDR2 SNEGSKA (reference sequence). The CDR3 DNA follows: TGCAGTGCTAGAGGGACGGGCGGGGGGAACCGACGCACAGATACGCAGTATTTT. Translated: CSARGTGGGNRRTDTQYF.

This chain uses TRBV5-1 with TRBJ1-6; no clear D gene. Germline V gene sequence: CDR1 SGHRS, CDR2 YFSETQ. V was shortened by 0 bases and J by 5 bases, with 12 bases between the two germline ends. CDR3 length: 16 amino acids. Here the CDR3 DNA reads TGCGCCAGCAGCTTGGGAGACCCCCTCAATAATTCACCCCTCCACTTT. It is translated as CASSLGDPLNNSPLHF.

The V call is TRBV29-1, the J call TRBJ1-4; 10 nucleotides agree with TRBD1. This CDR3 is 14 amino acids long. Germline values: CDR1 SQVTM, CDR2 ANQGSEA. With 6 bases clipped from V and 8 bases from J, the junction kept 9 bases outside the gene matches. The CDR3 nucleotides are TGCAGCGTCGCGACAGGGGGCTCTTACGAAAAACTGTTTTTT. This codes for CSVATGGSYEKLFF.

Details on this clonotype: Compared with germline, one end of the junction differs, possibly owing to a read error. The J gene is TRBJ2-5, the V gene TRBV27; 13 bases align to TRBD2. The germline CDR1 and CDR2 sequences are MNHEY and SMNVEV (reference sequence). The CDR3 runs 17 residues. This CDR3 reads CVSSLNGLAGERETQYF. As DNA, the CDR3 is TGTGTCAGCAGTTTAAACGGACTAGCGGGGGAAAGGGAGACCCAGTACTTC.

The sample holds a few counts of this clonotype. The gene calls are TRBV24-1 and TRBJ2-3; D unresolved. Trimming left V 0 bases short and J 2 bases short, with 2 bases between. The CDR3 is made up of 13 amino acids. The V gene's germline CDR1 is KGHDR and CDR2 SFDVKD. The CDR3 here is CATSDLSTDTQYF. The CDR3 DNA reads TGTGCCACCAGTGATTTGTCCACAGATACGCAGTATTTT.

V and J are TRBV20-1 and TRBJ2-1; perhaps TRBD2 as D (6 bases). V dropped 4 bases and J dropped 0 bases, with 19 bases sitting between them. CDR3 size: 17 residues. CDR1 is DFQATT, CDR2 SNEGSKA, per germline (reference sequence). This chain's CDR3 is CSATISGGTRSYNEQFF. In DNA, the CDR3 is TGCAGTGCTACTATCAGCGGCGGGACTCGCTCCTACAATGAGCAGTTCTTC.

This chain joins TRBV20-1 and TRBJ2-5, with D unclear. This CDR3 spans 12 amino acids. V was shortened by 2 bases and J by 1 base, with 5 bases between the two germline ends. Per the germline V gene, CDR1 is DFQATT and CDR2 is SNEGSKA (reference sequence). The CDR3 DNA follows: TGCAGTGCTAGATTGCTCCAAGAGACCCAGTACTTC. It codes for CSARLLQETQYF.

The chain combines TRBV5-1 with TRBJ1-2; 10 bases line up with TRBD1. CDR1 is SGHRS and CDR2 is YFSETQ in the germline V gene. The CDR3 is 14 residues long. J was trimmed by 6 bases and V by 4 bases; bases with no gene match: 6. In nucleotides, the CDR3 is TGCGCCAGCAGCCTGACAGGGGGCGTGGATGGCTACACCTTC. It yields the protein CASSLTGGVDGYTF.